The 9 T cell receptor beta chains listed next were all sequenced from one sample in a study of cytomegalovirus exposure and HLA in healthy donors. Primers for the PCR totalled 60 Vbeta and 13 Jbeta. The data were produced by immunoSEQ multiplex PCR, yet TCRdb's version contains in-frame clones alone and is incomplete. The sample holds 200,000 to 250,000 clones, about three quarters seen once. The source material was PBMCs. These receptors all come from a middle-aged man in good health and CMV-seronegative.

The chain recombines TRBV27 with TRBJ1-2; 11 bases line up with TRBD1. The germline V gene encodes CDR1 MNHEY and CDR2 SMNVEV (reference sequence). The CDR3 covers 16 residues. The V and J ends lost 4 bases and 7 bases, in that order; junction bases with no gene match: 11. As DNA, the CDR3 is TGTGCCAGCAGTTCAGGACAGGGGGCGTTTTGGGGTGGCTACACCTTC. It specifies CASSSGQGAFWGGYTF.

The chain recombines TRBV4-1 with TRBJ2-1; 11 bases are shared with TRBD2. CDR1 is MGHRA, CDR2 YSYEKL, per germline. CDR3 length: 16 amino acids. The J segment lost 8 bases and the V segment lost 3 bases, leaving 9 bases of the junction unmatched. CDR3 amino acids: CASSHPTSGSFDEQFF. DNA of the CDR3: TGCGCCAGCAGCCACCCAACTAGCGGGAGCTTCGATGAGCAGTTCTTC.

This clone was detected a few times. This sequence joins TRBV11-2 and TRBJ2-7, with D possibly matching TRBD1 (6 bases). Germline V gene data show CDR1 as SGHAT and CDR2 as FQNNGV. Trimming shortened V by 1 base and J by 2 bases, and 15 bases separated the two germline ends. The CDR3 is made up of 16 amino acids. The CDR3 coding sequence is TGTGCCAGCAGCTTAGGAAGTACAGGGTCTACCTACGAGCAGTACTTC. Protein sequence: CASSLGSTGSTYEQYF.

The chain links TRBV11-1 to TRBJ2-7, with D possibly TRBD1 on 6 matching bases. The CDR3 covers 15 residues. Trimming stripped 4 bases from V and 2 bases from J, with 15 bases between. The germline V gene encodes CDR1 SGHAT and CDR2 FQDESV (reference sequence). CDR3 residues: CASSSGRGHAYEQYF. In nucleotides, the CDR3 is TGTGCCAGCAGCTCGGGCCGGGGACACGCCTACGAGCAGTACTTC.

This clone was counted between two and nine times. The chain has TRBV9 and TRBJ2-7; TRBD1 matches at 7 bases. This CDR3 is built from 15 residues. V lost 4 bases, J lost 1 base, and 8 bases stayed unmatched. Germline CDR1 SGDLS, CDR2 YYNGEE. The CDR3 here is CASSPTGTFSYEQYF. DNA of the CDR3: TGTGCCAGCAGCCCGACAGGGACCTTTTCCTACGAGCAGTACTTC.

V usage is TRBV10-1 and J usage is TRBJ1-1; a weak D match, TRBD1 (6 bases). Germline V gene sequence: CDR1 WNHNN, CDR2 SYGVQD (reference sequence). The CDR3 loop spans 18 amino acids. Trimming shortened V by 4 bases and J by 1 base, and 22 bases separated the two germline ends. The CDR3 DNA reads TGCGCCAGCAGTGCCTTCCCGGGGAAGGGGGGGACGAACACTGAAGCTTTCTTT. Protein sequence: CASSAFPGKGGTNTEAFF.

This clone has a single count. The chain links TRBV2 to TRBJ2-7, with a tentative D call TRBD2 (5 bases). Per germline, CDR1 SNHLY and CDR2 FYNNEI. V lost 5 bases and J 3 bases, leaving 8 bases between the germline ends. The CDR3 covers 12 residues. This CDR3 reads CASSLTSYEQYF. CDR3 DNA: TGTGCCAGCAGTCTCACTAGCTACGAGCAGTACTTC.

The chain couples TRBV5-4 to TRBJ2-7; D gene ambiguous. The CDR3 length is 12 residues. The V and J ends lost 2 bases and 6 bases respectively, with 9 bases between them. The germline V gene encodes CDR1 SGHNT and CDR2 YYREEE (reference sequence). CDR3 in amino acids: CASSFFPGEQYF. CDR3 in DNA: TGTGCCAGCAGCTTTTTTCCGGGCGAGCAGTACTTC.

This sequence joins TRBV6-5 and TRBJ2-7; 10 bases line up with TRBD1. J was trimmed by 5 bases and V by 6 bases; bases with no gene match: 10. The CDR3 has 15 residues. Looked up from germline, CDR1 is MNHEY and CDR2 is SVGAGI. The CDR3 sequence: CASSQRGTGDHEQYF. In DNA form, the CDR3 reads TGTGCCAGCAGCCAGAGAGGGACAGGGGACCACGAGCAGTACTTC.